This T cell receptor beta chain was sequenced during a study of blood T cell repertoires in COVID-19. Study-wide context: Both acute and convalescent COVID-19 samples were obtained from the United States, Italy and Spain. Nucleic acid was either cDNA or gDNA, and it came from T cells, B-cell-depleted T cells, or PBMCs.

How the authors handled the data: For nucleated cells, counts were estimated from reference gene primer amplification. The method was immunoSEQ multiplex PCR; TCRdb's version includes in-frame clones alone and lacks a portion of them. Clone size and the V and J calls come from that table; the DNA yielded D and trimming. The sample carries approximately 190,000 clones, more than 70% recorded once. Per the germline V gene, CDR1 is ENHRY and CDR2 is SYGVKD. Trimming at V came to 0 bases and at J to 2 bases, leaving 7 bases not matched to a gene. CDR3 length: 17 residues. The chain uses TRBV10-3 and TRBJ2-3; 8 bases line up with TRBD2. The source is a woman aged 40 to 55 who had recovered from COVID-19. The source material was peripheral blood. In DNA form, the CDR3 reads TGTGCCATCAGTGAGTCGAGCGGACTAGCCCACACAGATACGCAGTATTTT. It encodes CAISESSGLAHTDTQYF.